The clone carrying this T cell receptor (beta chain) showed up many times. MiXCR was run by TCRdb on the PCR reads, yielding one entry per CDR3 protein. This sample has around 23,000 distinct CDR3 sequences; more than 30% occur once, and the top ten carry under 40%. These data originate in a study of tumor-infiltrating lymphocytes in oesophageal squamous cell carcinoma. The source of this sequence is a male donor with esophageal squamous cell carcinoma. Input material: esophageal tumor tissue.

The CDR3 nucleotides read TGTGCCAGCAGGACAGGGGCTCCAGATACGCAGTATTTT. Encoded protein: CASRTGAPDTQYF. V and J are TRBV6-1 and TRBJ2-3; the match to TRBD1 covers 8 bases. The CDR3 sequence is 13 residues long. In germline, CDR1 is MNHNS, CDR2 SASEGT. V lost 6 bases, J lost 4 bases, and 3 bases stayed unmatched.